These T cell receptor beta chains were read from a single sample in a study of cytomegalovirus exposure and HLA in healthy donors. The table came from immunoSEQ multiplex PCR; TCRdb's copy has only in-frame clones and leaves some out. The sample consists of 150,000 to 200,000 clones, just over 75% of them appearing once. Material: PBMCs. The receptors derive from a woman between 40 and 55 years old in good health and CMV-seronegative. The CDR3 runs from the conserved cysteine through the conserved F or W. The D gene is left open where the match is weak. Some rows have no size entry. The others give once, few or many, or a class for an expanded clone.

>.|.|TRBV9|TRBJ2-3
TGTGCCAGCACCAGCGGTAGCACAGATACGCAGTATTTT
CASTSGSTDTQYF
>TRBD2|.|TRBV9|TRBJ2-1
TGTGCCAGCAGCGGGGGACTAGCGGGAGTACTCGATGAGCAGTTCTTC
CASSGGLAGVLDEQFF
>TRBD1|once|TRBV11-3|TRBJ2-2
TGTGCCAGCAGCCCAGGGGGAACTCACACCGGGGAGCTGTTTTTT
CASSPGGTHTGELFF
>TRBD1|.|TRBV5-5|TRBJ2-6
TGTGCCAGCAGCTTCGAACCCTCGACAGGGTCTGGGGCCAACGTCCTGACTTTC
CASSFEPSTGSGANVLTF
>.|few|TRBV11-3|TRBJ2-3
TGTGCCAGCAGTGCAAGACTGATCCCTAGCACAGATACGCAGTATTTT
CASSARLIPSTDTQYF
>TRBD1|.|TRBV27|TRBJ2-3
TGTGCCAGCAGAGCCTCGGGGACAGTTGAGACAGATACGCAGTATTTT
CASRASGTVETDTQYF
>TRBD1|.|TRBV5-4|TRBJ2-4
TGTGCCAGCAGCTTGGTTTTGGACAGGGGCCGAAACATTCAGTACTTC
CASSLVLDRGRNIQYF
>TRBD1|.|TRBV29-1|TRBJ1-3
TGCAGCGTTGTCCGGACAGGCGACCTCCTTAGCACTGGAAACACCATATATTTT
CSVVRTGDLLSTGNTIYF
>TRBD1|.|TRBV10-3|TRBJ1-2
TGTGCCATCAGTGAGGTCAGGGGGGACTATGGCTACACCTTC
CAISEVRGDYGYTF
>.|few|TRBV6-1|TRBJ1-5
TGTGCCAGCAGTGAAGGTAGCTATAATCAGCCCCAGCATTTT
CASSEGSYNQPQHF
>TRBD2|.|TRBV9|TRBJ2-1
TGTGCCAGCAGCGTAGATCCCAACTTAGCGGGAGGGCGGAATGAGCAGTTCTTC
CASSVDPNLAGGRNEQFF
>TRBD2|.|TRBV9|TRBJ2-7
TGTGCCAGCAGCGTAGGGGAGGGCGGGCCACTACTAGCCTACGAGCAGTACTTC
CASSVGEGGPLLAYEQYF
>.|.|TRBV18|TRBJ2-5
TGTGCCAGCTCACCACCCCGAGCTAGCCAAGAGACCCAGTACTTC
CASSPPRASQETQYF
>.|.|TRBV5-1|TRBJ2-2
TGCGCCAGCAGCTTGGCCGGTGTGGTCGCCGGGGAGCTGTTTTTT
CASSLAGVVAGELFF
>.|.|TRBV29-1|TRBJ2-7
TGCAGCGTTGTGTTAGCTACCGCCGAGCAGTACTTC
CSVVLATAEQYF
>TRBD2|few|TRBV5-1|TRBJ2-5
TGCGCCAGCAGCTTGGGTGGACTAGCGGGTATAGCCCCGATGGAGACCCAGTACTTC
CASSLGGLAGIAPMETQYF